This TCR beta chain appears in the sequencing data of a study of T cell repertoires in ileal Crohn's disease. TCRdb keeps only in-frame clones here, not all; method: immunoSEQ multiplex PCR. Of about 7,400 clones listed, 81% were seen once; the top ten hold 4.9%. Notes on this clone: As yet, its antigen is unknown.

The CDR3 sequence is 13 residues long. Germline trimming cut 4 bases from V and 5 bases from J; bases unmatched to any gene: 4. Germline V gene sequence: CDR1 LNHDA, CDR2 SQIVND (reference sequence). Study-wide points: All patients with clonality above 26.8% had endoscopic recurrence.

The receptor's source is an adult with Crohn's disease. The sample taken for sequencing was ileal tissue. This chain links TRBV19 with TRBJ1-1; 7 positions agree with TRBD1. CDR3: CASSSDRDTEAFF. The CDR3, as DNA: TGTGCCAGTAGTAGCGACAGGGATACTGAAGCTTTCTTT.